Listed below are T cell receptor beta chains from one sample, sequenced in a study of cytomegalovirus exposure and HLA in healthy donors. Method: immunoSEQ multiplex PCR; TCRdb's copy keeps in-frame clones and lacks some. The sample lists 150,000 to 200,000 clones; around three quarters were seen once. Material for sequencing was PBMCs. The receptor set was obtained from a woman younger than 45 in good health and CMV-seronegative. CDR3s include the opening cysteine and the closing phenylalanine or tryptophan. The D gene is left open where the match is weak. The listing skips clone size in some rows; elsewhere it reads once, few, many or a size class.

V	size	J	D	DNA	CDR3
TRBV4-1	NA	TRBJ1-6	TRBD1	TGCGCCAGCAGCCCTTACGGACAGGGCGATAATTCACCCCTCCACTTT	CASSPYGQGDNSPLHF
TRBV27	few	TRBJ2-7	TRBD1	TGTGCCAGCAGTCCCCGGGACAGGGGTTCCAGCGAGCAGTACTTC	CASSPRDRGSSEQYF
TRBV27	NA	TRBJ2-7	NA	TGTGCCAGCATGGACAGCATTGACTCCTACGAGCAGTACTTC	CASMDSIDSYEQYF
TRBV11-2	few	TRBJ2-1	TRBD1	TGTGCCAGCAGCTTAACCGCGGGGACAGGGGGATACAATGAGCAGTTCTTC	CASSLTAGTGGYNEQFF
TRBV30	NA	TRBJ2-1	TRBD2	TGTGCCTGGGGGACTAGCGCCTACAATGAGCAGTTCTTC	CAWGTSAYNEQFF
TRBV5-1	NA	TRBJ1-5	NA	TGCGCCAGCAGCTTGGACGGTAGCAATCAGCCCCAGCATTTT	CASSLDGSNQPQHF
TRBV7-9	NA	TRBJ1-4	NA	TGTGCCAGCAGCATCAGGGGTTCGGTCGGTGCTAATGAAAAACTGTTTTTT	CASSIRGSVGANEKLFF
TRBV25-1	NA	TRBJ1-4	TRBD1	TGTGCCAGCAGTGAAAGGACAGGGACTAATGAAAAACTGTTTTTT	CASSERTGTNEKLFF
TRBV19	NA	TRBJ2-5	TRBD2	TGTGCCAGTAGTATCAGTAGCGGGAGGGAGACCCAGTACTTC	CASSISSGRETQYF
TRBV19	NA	TRBJ2-3	TRBD2	TGTGCCAGTAGTCTCGACATAGCGGGGGGGCCCCGAGATACGCAGTATTTT	CASSLDIAGGPRDTQYF
TRBV25-1	NA	TRBJ2-2	NA	TGTGCCAGCAGTGGGCTAGGGGCCGGGGAGCTGTTTTTT	CASSGLGAGELFF
TRBV2	NA	TRBJ2-7	NA	TGTGCCAGCAGGAGCTACGAGCAGTACTTC	CASRSYEQYF
TRBV27	few	TRBJ2-3	TRBD2	TGTGCCAGCAGTTTAGGCGCCCTGCTAGCGGGGGGCACAGATACGCAGTATTTT	CASSLGALLAGGTDTQYF
TRBV7-9	NA	TRBJ2-7	NA	TGTGCCAGCAGCAGGACAGTGTTTCCCTACGAGCAGTACTTC	CASSRTVFPYEQYF
TRBV13	NA	TRBJ1-2	TRBD1	TGTGCCAGCAGCCGACAGGGAGGCTATGGCTACACCTTC	CASSRQGGYGYTF
TRBV7-2	NA	TRBJ1-6	TRBD1	TGTGCCAGCAGCCGACAGGGTAGCTCCTATAATTCACCCCTCCACTTT	CASSRQGSSYNSPLHF
TRBV7-3	NA	TRBJ2-1	NA	TGTGCCAGCAGCTTAAACCCGGGGGTTGAAGGCAATGAGCAGTTCTTC	CASSLNPGVEGNEQFF
TRBV7-3	NA	TRBJ2-6	NA	TGTGCCAGCAGCCACGGGGTCTCTGGGGCCAACGTCCTGACTTTC	CASSHGVSGANVLTF
TRBV6-5	NA	TRBJ1-1	TRBD1	TGTGCCAGCAGTTCCCCGACAGGGAGCACTGAAGCTTTCTTT	CASSSPTGSTEAFF
TRBV9	NA	TRBJ1-1	NA	TGTGCCAGCAGCGTAGAAGGGGAAAGCCGGGGGACTGAAGCTTTCTTT	CASSVEGESRGTEAFF
TRBV5-1	NA	TRBJ1-1	NA	TGCGCCAGCAGCTTGGCCCAAGGACAAACTGAAGCTTTCTTT	CASSLAQGQTEAFF
TRBV6-6	NA	TRBJ1-2	NA	TGTGCCAGCAGTTACAGGGGAGGGAACTATGGCTACACCTTC	CASSYRGGNYGYTF
TRBV18	few	TRBJ1-4	TRBD1	TGTGCCAGCTCACGCACCCAGGGGGCGACTAATGAAAAACTGTTTTTT	CASSRTQGATNEKLFF
TRBV11-1	NA	TRBJ1-2	NA	TGTGCCAGCAGCTTTAGTGGTAGCTATGGCTACACCTTC	CASSFSGSYGYTF
TRBV6-1	once	TRBJ1-4	TRBD1	TGTGCCAGCAAGGACAGGGCCCTTGGGGTAGGAAAACTGTTTTTT	CASKDRALGVGKLFF
TRBV7-2	NA	TRBJ2-2	TRBD2	TGTGCCAGCAGCTCCCTAGCGGGGATCACCGGGGAGCTGTTTTTT	CASSSLAGITGELFF
TRBV6-1	NA	TRBJ2-7	NA	TGTGCCAGCAGTGAACAGGACTCCCGGAGCTCCTACGAGCAGTACTTC	CASSEQDSRSSYEQYF
TRBV2	NA	TRBJ2-5	TRBD2	TGTGCCAGCAGTACCGGGACTAAAGAGACCCAGTACTTC	CASSTGTKETQYF
TRBV25-1	NA	TRBJ1-5	NA	TGTGCCAGCAGTCTTGGGGAGGGGGTAGGTCAGCCCCAGCATTTT	CASSLGEGVGQPQHF
TRBV4-1	NA	TRBJ2-2	NA	TGCGCCAGCAGCCAAGATGGGCAGGGGATAATTCCCGGGGAGCTGTTTTTT	CASSQDGQGIIPGELFF
TRBV2	NA	TRBJ1-5	NA	TGTGCCAGCAGTGAAGAGGGGATGGGCAATCAGCCCCAGCATTTT	CASSEEGMGNQPQHF
TRBV7-9	NA	TRBJ2-7	NA	TGTGCCAGCAGCGTTTCTCTCATAGGGGAAAACTACGAGCAGTACTTC	CASSVSLIGENYEQYF
TRBV10-3	NA	TRBJ2-3	NA	TGTGCCATCAGTGACAACGGGGGAGATACGCAGTATTTT	CAISDNGGDTQYF
TRBV18	NA	TRBJ2-7	NA	TGTGCCAGCTCACCGCGGCCCGGAGTAGAGTACGAGCAGTACTTC	CASSPRPGVEYEQYF
TRBV9	NA	TRBJ2-1	TRBD1	TGTGCCAGCAGCGACCCCGGGACAGCAGTTGCCAATGAGCAGTTCTTC	CASSDPGTAVANEQFF
TRBV7-2	NA	TRBJ1-1	TRBD1	TGTGCCAGCAGCTTAGACGGGACAGGGGACACTGAAGCTTTCTTT	CASSLDGTGDTEAFF
TRBV5-8	few	TRBJ1-1	NA	TGTGCCAGCAGCTGGCAGAACACTGAAGCTTTCTTT	CASSWQNTEAFF
TRBV5-5	NA	TRBJ1-1	NA	TGTGCCAGCAGCTCCCGACTGACGATGAACACTGAAGCTTTCTTT	CASSSRLTMNTEAFF
TRBV19	NA	TRBJ1-1	NA	TGTGCCAGTAGTGACCGGGCAGGGGTTAACACTGAAGCTTTCTTT	CASSDRAGVNTEAFF
TRBV7-9	NA	TRBJ2-1	TRBD2	TGTTCCAGCAGCCCAACTAGCGGGGGGTACAATGAGCAGTTCTTC	CSSSPTSGGYNEQFF
TRBV6-5	NA	TRBJ1-5	NA	TGTGCCAGCTGTCCAGATCGGGGACTTAATCAGCCCCAGCATTTT	CASCPDRGLNQPQHF
TRBV30	NA	TRBJ1-1	TRBD1	TGTGCCTACCACCGGGACAGGGCCATGAACACTGAAGCTTTCTTT	CAYHRDRAMNTEAFF
TRBV18	NA	TRBJ2-7	TRBD1	TGTGCCAGCTCACCACCGTTTATTTGGGACAGTAAATACGAGCAGTACTTC	CASSPPFIWDSKYEQYF
TRBV7-2	NA	TRBJ2-4	NA	TGTGCCAGCAGCTTGGGGGGGGCAGCAGCCAAAAACATTCAGTACTTC	CASSLGGAAAKNIQYF
TRBV19	NA	TRBJ2-5	TRBD1	TGTGCCACCGCCCCCACAGGGGCCGCAGGGAAACAAGAGACCCAGTACTTC	CATAPTGAAGKQETQYF
TRBV30	NA	TRBJ1-6	TRBD1	TGTGCCTGGAGGGGACAGAGATCGATCTCCCTTTTGAGCTCCTATAATTCACCCCTCCACTTT	CAWRGQRSISLLSSYNSPLHF
TRBV9	NA	TRBJ1-2	TRBD1	TGTGCCAGCAGCGTAGAACAGGGGTACGGCTACACCTTC	CASSVEQGYGYTF
TRBV7-9	NA	TRBJ1-1	TRBD1	TGTGCCAGCAGCCAACAGGGGTTGTCGACCACTGAAGCTTTCTTT	CASSQQGLSTTEAFF
TRBV23-1	few	TRBJ2-7	NA	TGCGCCAGCAGTCAATCGATCAGGGCTAGGCAGTACTTC	CASSQSIRARQYF
TRBV6-5	few	TRBJ2-7	TRBD1	TGTGCCAGCAGTTCGGGACAGGGTTTTTACGAGCAGTACTTC	CASSSGQGFYEQYF
TRBV6-6	NA	TRBJ2-3	NA	TGTGCCAGCAGTCGGGGTGGGGTAATGGCAGATACGCAGTATTTT	CASSRGGVMADTQYF
TRBV5-1	NA	TRBJ1-1	NA	TGCGCCAGCAGTTGGGGGGATGGGAACACTGAAGCTTTCTTT	CASSWGDGNTEAFF
TRBV18	NA	TRBJ2-7	TRBD1	TGTGCCAGCTCACCACGGGACAGAATCTCCTACGAGCAGTACTTC	CASSPRDRISYEQYF
TRBV27	NA	TRBJ1-4	TRBD1	TGTGCCAGCAGTCGGGACAGGGCTAATGAAAAACTGTTTTTT	CASSRDRANEKLFF
TRBV6-5	NA	TRBJ2-3	NA	TGTGCCAGCAGCCCACTTCGGTCCACAGATACGCAGTATTTT	CASSPLRSTDTQYF